Included here is one TCR beta chain sequence, with context. What it binds is unknown. The germline V gene has CDR1 MGHDK and CDR2 SYGVNS. V dropped 3 bases and J dropped 5 bases, with 19 bases sitting between them. This CDR3 has 16 amino acids. The protocol was immunoSEQ multiplex PCR, while the TCRdb copy is restricted to in-frame clones and leaves out a portion. The sample shows about 47,000 clones, about four fifths of them seen only once. This record belongs to a study of T cell responses to AZD1222 COVID-19 vaccine. Notes on the study in general: Recipients of AZD1222 seropositive at baseline numbered only 5 or 6. No repertoire was sampled before or during the peak T cell response, only after it.

The source was peripheral blood, collected 28 days after the second dose of the MenACWY control vaccine. The receptor comes from an adult who received the MenACWY meningococcal vaccine as a control. The V gene is TRBV25-1, the J gene TRBJ2-5, with D uncertain. CDR3 in DNA: TGTGCCAGCAGTGAGGGCGGCACTGCCGAGAGGGAGACCCAGTACTTC. It translates to CASSEGGTAERETQYF.